In its sample, the clone carrying this T cell receptor beta chain ranks as medium-sized. Its antigen remains unknown. The data originate from a study of OX40 agonist ivuxolimab in advanced cancers. Study overall: Every patient in dose escalation had hepatocellular carcinoma, melanoma, renal cell or head and neck cancer.

CDR3 size: 12 residues. The germline V gene encodes CDR1 KGHSH and CDR2 LQKENI. Trimming left V 6 bases short and J 4 bases short, with 8 bases between. The method was immunoSEQ multiplex PCR; TCRdb's version includes in-frame clones alone and lacks a portion of them. The sample yields about 51,000 clones, around nine tenths seen once. Study results and caveats: The work left the antigen specificity of expanded peripheral T cells undetermined.

Enrollment shut out patients with autoimmune disease history or systemic immunosuppression. Researchers took blood at baseline, on cycle 4 day 1, and on cycle 7 day 1. This specimen was CD4+ or CD8+ T cells sorted from blood, taken in a trial of the OX40 agonist ivuxolimab. This sequence originates from an adult with an advanced solid tumor such as melanoma, head and neck, liver or kidney cancer. The chain links TRBV18 to TRBJ2-3; no definite D call. CDR3 residues: CASSPSADTQYF. The CDR3 nucleotides are TGTGCCAGCTCCCCGTCGGCAGATACGCAGTATTTT. Full variable domain (remainder filled in from reference TRBV18 and TRBJ2-3): NAGVMQNPRHLVRRRGQEARLRCSPMKGHSHVYWYRQLPEEGLKFMVYLQKENIIDESGMPKERFSAEFPKEGPSILRIQQVVRGDSAAYFCASSPSADTQYFGPGTRLTVL.